This T cell receptor (beta chain) was obtained from a study of blood T cells in healthy people across ages. Germline V CDR1 and CDR2: SGHDN, FVKESK. CDR3 length equals 12 residues. V was trimmed by 4 bases and J by 10 bases, leaving 14 bases between them. This clonotype was detected once. Then a second PCR, running about 6 to 12 cycles, was carried out with a sample-barcoded 5' primer and a J-beta primer mix. TCRdb ran MiXCR on the 5' RACE reads and lists one entry per CDR3 protein. Among hundreds of thousands of distinct CDR3 sequences listed, roughly 43% were seen once. The chain is built from TRBV14 and TRBJ2-7; D is unclear. The source material was blood. This receptor was taken from a man aged 30 to 39 in good health. The CDR3 DNA reads as TGTGCCAGCAGCCGTCGATCTCTATTCCAGTACTTC. Its translation is CASSRRSLFQYF.